This is a list of T cell receptor beta chains from one sample in a study of T cell responses to AZD1222 COVID-19 vaccine. Libraries were prepared by immunoSEQ multiplex PCR; TCRdb keeps only in-frame clonotypes and omits some of them. The repertoire includes approximately 150,000 clones, roughly nine tenths of them detected once, and just over 5% sits in the top ten. The input for sequencing was peripheral blood, taken on day 0 of AZD1222 vaccination. Receptors were obtained from an adult in good health. The conserved cysteine and the conserved F or W are not part of the CDR3 here.

v_call	j_call	cdr3_aa
TRBV5-1	TRBJ2-1	ASSLNGGMSYNEQF
TRBV28	TRBJ2-7	ASSREVPYEQY
TRBV30	TRBJ1-5	AWSLNRQPQH
TRBV5-4	TRBJ2-5	ASSLARGETQY
TRBV10-3	TRBJ1-5	AIRTAAQGPQH
TRBV5-4	TRBJ2-3	ASSGQLTDTQY
TRBV6-6	TRBJ2-7	ASQGIDSYEQY
TRBV5-4	TRBJ2-1	ASSDGTSEYNEQF
TRBV15	TRBJ2-1	ATSRDADSYNEQF
TRBV3-1/TRBV3-2	TRBJ2-7	ASSQVDSSLVVEQY
TRBV30	TRBJ2-1	ACRRIYNEQF